This T cell receptor (beta chain) was sequenced during a study of blood T cells in healthy people across ages. Next came a second PCR, run for about 7 to 12 cycles, which used a sample-barcoded 5' primer along with a J-beta primer mix. TCRdb used MiXCR to reprocess the 5' RACE reads, holding one entry per CDR3 protein. This table holds more than 550,000 distinct CDR3 sequences, 22% found once. This clonotype showed up just a few times. Sequenced input: blood. The receptor was derived from a man between 65 and 80 years old in good health.

The CDR3 here is CASQDRTSGYNEQFF. CDR3 nucleotides: TGTGCCAGCCAAGACCGGACTAGCGGTTACAATGAGCAGTTCTTC. This chain joins TRBV6-6 and TRBJ2-1, with TRBD2 matching over 10 bases. Germline V gene sequence: CDR1 MNHNY, CDR2 SVGAGI (reference sequence). The CDR3 covers 15 residues. J gave up 4 bases and V 8 bases, and 8 bases lay outside the gene matches.